This TCR beta chain was captured in a study of T cells in Graves' hyperthyroidism and ophthalmopathy. Regarding this clonotype: Antigen specificity is unknown.

Germline assignment: CDR1 MDHEN and CDR2 SYDVKM. Deletions cut 7 bases from V and 2 bases from J, with 5 bases between. The CDR3 covers 11 residues. Study-wide points: A model of 13 V-J pairs discriminated ophthalmopathy from stable hyperthyroidism. Blood shared most expanded thyroid clonotypes above 0.001.

It was RNA transcripts that yielded the amplified TCR beta CDR3 regions. The TCR CDR3 was amplified in a first-round RT-PCR using the HTBI primer set. MiXCR, applied by TCRdb to the multiplex PCR reads, yields one record per CDR3 protein. Of a few hundred thousand distinct CDR3 sequences listed, around 22% were seen once; the top ten hold approximately 60%. This receptor was identified in a man aged 25 to 45 with Graves' ophthalmopathy. The chain recombines TRBV28 with TRBJ1-2; D not resolved. The sample taken for sequencing was blood. CDR3 DNA sequence: TGTGCCAGCAACGGGAACTATGGCTACACCTTC. Its translation is CASNGNYGYTF.